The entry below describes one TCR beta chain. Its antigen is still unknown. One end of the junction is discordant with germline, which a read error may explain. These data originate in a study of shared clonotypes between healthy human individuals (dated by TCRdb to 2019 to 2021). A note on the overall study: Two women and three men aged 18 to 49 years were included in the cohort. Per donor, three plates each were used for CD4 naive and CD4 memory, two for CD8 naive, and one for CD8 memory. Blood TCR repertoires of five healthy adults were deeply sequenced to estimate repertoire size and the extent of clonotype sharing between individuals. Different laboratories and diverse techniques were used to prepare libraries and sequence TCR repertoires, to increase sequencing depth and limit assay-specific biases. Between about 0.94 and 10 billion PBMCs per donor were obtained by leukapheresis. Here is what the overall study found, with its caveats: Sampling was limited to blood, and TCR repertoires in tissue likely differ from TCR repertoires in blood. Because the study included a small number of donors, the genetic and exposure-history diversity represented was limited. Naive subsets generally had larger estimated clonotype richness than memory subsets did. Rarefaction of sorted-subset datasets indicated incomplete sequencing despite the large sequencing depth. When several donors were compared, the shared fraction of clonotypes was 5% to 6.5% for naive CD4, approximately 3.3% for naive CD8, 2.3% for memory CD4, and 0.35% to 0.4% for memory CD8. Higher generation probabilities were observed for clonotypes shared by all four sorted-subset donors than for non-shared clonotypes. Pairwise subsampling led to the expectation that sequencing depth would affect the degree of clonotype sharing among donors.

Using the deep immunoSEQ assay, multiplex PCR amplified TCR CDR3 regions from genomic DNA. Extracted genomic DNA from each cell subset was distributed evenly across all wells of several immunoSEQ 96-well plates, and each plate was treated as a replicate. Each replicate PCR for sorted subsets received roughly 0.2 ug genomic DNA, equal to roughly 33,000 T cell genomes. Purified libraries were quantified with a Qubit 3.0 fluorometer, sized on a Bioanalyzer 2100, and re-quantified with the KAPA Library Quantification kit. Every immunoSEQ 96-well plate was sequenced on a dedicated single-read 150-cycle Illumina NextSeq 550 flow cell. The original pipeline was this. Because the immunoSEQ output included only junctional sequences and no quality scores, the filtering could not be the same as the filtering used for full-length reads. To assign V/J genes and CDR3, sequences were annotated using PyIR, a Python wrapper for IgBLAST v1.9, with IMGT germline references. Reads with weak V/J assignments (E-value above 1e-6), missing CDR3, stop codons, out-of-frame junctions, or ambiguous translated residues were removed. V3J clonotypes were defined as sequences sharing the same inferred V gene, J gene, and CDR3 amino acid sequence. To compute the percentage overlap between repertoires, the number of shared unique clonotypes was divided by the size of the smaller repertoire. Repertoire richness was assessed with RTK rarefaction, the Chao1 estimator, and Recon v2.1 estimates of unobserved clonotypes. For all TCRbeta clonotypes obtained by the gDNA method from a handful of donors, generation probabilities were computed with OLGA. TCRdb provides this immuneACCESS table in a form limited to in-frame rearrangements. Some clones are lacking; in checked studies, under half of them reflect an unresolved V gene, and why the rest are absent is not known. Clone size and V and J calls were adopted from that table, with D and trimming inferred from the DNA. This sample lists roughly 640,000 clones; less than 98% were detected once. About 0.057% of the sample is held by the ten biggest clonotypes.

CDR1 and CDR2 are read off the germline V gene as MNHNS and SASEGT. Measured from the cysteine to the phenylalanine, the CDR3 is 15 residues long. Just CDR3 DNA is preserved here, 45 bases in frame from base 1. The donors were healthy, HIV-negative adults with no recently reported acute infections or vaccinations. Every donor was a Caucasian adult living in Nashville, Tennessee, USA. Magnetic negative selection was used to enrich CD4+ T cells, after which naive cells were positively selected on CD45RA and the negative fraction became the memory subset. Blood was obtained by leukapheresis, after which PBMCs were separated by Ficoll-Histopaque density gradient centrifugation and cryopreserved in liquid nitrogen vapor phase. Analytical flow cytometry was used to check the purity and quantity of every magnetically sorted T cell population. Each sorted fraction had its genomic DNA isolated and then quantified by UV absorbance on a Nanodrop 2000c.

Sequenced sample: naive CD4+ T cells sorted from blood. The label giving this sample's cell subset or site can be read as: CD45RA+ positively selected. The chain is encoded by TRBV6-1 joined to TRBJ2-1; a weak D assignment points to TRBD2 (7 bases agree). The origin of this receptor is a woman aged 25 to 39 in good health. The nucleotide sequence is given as TGTGCCAGCAGGGAAGGATGGGGGGGCCACAATGAGCAGTTCTTC. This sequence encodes CASREGWGGHNEQFF.